This TCR beta chain was profiled in a study of T cells after yellow fever vaccination. Study context: Fractions low in cell number were prepared with SMART-Seq v4 Ultra Low Input.

This clonotype was seen a few times. Its specificity is not known. Study results and limitations: Some clonotypes, a small share, were shared between CD4 and CD8 compartments. Among primary-vaccination clones, most reappeared after the booster, at about 95% for CD4 and under 90% for CD8.

The CDR3 covers 13 residues. In germline, CDR1 is SGHTA, CDR2 FQGNSA. With 5 bases removed from V and 7 bases from J, the gap between germline ends came to 15 bases. They built TCR cDNA with 5'RACE template switching, a step that put in a universal primer site and UMIs. Each CDR3 protein gets one entry after TCRdb re-called the 5' RACE reads with MiXCR. Of some 500,000 distinct CDR3 sequences listed, less than 15% are singletons. The material was PBMCs, obtained on the day of the yellow fever booster vaccination. V gene TRBV7-2 combines with J gene TRBJ2-7; D remains unclear. The clonotype was recovered from a man aged 30 to 45 who received the YFV17D yellow fever vaccine. This CDR3 is CASSNRGTWEQYF. For the CDR3, the DNA is TGTGCCAGCAGCAACCGCGGAACCTGGGAGCAGTACTTC.